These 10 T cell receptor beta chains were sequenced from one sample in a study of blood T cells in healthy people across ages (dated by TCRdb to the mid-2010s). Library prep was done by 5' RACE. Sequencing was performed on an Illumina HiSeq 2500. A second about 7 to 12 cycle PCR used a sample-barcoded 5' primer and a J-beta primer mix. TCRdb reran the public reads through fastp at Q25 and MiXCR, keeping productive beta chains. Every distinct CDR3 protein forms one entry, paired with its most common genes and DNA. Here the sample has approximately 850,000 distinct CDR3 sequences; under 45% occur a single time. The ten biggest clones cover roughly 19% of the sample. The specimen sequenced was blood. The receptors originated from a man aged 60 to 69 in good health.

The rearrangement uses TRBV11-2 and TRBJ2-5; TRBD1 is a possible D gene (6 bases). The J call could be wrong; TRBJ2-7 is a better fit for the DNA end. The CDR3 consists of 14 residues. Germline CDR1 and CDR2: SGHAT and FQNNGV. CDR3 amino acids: CASSSDRKYYEQYF. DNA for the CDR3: TGTGCCAGCAGCTCCGACAGGAAATACTACGAGCAGTACTTC.

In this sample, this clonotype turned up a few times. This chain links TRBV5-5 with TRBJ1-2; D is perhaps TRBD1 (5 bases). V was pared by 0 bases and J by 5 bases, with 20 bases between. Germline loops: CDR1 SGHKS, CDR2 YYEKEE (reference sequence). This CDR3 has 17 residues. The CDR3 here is CASSLASQGSPEYGYTF. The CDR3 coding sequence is TGTGCCAGCAGCTTGGCCTCTCAGGGTTCTCCTGAGTATGGCTACACCTTC.

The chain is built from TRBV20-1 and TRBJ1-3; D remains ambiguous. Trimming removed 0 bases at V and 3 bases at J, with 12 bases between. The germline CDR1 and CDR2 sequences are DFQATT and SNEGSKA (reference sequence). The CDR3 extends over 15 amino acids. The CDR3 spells CSARDKARSGNTIYF. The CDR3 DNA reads TGCAGTGCTAGAGATAAGGCCCGGAGTGGAAACACCATATATTTT.

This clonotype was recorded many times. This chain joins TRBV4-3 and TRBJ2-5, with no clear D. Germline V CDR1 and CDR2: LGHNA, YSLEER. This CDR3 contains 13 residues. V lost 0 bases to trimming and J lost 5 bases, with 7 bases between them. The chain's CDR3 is CASSQDTRETQYF. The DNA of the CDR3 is TGCGCCAGCAGCCAAGATACCCGGGAGACCCAGTACTTC.

Here the CDR3 reads CASSQDLGQPRSPLHF. In DNA, the CDR3 is TGCGCCAGCAGCCAAGATCTAGGGCAGCCGAGATCACCCCTCCACTTT. The chain is built from TRBV4-3 and TRBJ1-6, with D unresolved. The germline gives CDR1 LGHNA, CDR2 YSLEER. This CDR3 has 16 residues. Trimming stripped 0 bases from V and 10 bases from J, with 16 bases between.

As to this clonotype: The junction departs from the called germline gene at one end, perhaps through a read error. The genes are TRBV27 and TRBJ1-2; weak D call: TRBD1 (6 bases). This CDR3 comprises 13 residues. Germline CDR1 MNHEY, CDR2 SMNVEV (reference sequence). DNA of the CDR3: TGTGCCAGCATTTTACGGGGGGCTCTGGGCTACACCTTC. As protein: CASILRGALGYTF.

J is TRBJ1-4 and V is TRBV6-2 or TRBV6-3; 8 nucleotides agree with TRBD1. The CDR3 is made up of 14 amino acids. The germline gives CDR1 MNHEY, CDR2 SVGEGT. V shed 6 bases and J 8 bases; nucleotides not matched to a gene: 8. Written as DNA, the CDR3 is TGTGCCAGCAGACAGACAGGGGATAAGGAAAAACTGTTTTTT. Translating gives CASRQTGDKEKLFF.

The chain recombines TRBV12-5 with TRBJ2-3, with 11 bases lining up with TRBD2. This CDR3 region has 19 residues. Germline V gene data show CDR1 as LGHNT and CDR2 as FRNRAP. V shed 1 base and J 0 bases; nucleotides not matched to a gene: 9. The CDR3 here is CASGLAGASGGFSTDTQYF. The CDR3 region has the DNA TGTGCTAGTGGTTTGGCGGGGGCTAGCGGGGGGTTTAGCACAGATACGCAGTATTTT. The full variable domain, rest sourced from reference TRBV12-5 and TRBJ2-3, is DARVTQTPRHKVTEMGQEVTMRCQPILGHNTVFWYRQTMMQGLELLAYFRNRAPLDDSGMPKDRFSAEMPDATLATLKIQPSEPRDSAVYFCASGLAGASGGFSTDTQYFGPGTRLTVL.

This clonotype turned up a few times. The CDR3 region has the DNA TGTGCCAGCAGCGCTGGGGGCAGGGGACATTTTGGCTACACCTTC. Translated, it gives CASSAGGRGHFGYTF. The chain uses TRBV6-5 and TRBJ1-2, with D possibly matching TRBD1 (6 bases). Germline V lookup: CDR1 MNHEY, CDR2 SVGAGI. The CDR3 is 15 residues long. Trimming cost V 6 bases and J 7 bases, with 21 bases left between them.

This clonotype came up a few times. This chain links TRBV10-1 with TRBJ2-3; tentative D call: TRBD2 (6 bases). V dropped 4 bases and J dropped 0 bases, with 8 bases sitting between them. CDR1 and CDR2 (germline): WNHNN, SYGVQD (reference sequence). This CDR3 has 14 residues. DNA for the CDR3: TGCGCCAGCAGTGGTGGACTAAGCACAGATACGCAGTATTTT. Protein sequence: CASSGGLSTDTQYF.